The 6 T cell receptor beta chains listed next were all sequenced from one sample in a study of blood T cells in healthy people across ages. Primed by a sample-barcoded 5' primer and a J-beta primer mix, a second PCR proceeded for 7 to 11 cycles. TCRdb reanalysed the 5' RACE reads using MiXCR and keeps one entry per CDR3 protein. The sample consists of under 2 million distinct CDR3 sequences, about 31% of them appearing once. The material sequenced was blood. All receptors come from a woman in her twenties or thirties in good health.

This clonotype was found a few times. CDR3 region: CASLQGSAQETQYF. The DNA for the CDR3 is TGTGCCAGCCTCCAGGGGTCCGCACAAGAGACCCAGTACTTC. The chain has TRBV2 and TRBJ2-5; TRBD1 is a possible D gene (6 bases). The CDR3 has 14 residues. Trimming left V 8 bases short and J 2 bases short, with 15 bases between. The V gene's germline CDR1 is SNHLY and CDR2 FYNNEI.

The rearrangement joins TRBV12-3 or TRBV12-4 to TRBJ2-7, with 15 nucleotides matching TRBD2. V was clipped by 5 bases and J by 5 bases; unmatched bases: 7. This CDR3 region has 16 residues. DNA of the CDR3: TGTGCCAGCAGTCCTAGCTGGACTAGCGGGAGGGACGAGCAGTACTTC. Amino acids: CASSPSWTSGRDEQYF.

This clonotype was found a few times. V usage is TRBV20-1 and J usage is TRBJ2-4, with a possible D match to TRBD1 (7 bases). Germline loops: CDR1 DFQATT, CDR2 SNEGSKA (reference sequence). V dropped 7 bases and J dropped 0 bases, with 25 bases sitting between them. The CDR3 is 18 amino acids. The CDR3 coding sequence is TGCAGTGTTCGCGGGACAGCGGCTTTTATTTCAGCCAAAAACATTCAGTACTTC. Protein sequence: CSVRGTAAFISAKNIQYF.

This sequence joins TRBV5-1 and TRBJ2-3, with D hard to call. The CDR3 is 16 residues long. V was cut by 4 bases and J by 5 bases, with 20 bases left in between. The germline CDR1 and CDR2 sequences are SGHRS and YFSETQ. CDR3: CASSRGRPTEIDTQYF. The CDR3 DNA is TGCGCCAGCAGCCGAGGACGTCCAACTGAGATAGATACGCAGTATTTT.

This rearrangement joins TRBV9 to TRBJ2-1, with a weak D call TRBD2 (5 bases). Trimming took 3 bases from V and 9 from J, leaving 22 bases between them. CDR1 is SGDLS and CDR2 is YYNGEE in the germline V gene. The CDR3 loop spans 16 amino acids. CDR3 sequence (DNA): TGTGCCAGCAGCGAAGGGCCTCGACGAGGGTTTGGTGAGCAGTTCTTC. Translating it yields CASSEGPRRGFGEQFF.

The chain recombines TRBV20-1 with TRBJ2-3, with 11 bases that match TRBD2. The CDR3 runs 15 residues. Per the germline V gene, CDR1 is DFQATT and CDR2 is SNEGSKA (reference sequence). After removal of 4 bases from V and 4 bases from J, the junction contained 7 bases not matched to a gene. The CDR3 DNA reads as TGCAGTGCTACTCCACTAGCGGGAGACGCAGATACGCAGTATTTT. Amino acids: CSATPLAGDADTQYF.